This T cell receptor beta chain was identified during a study of blood T cell repertoires in COVID-19. Across the whole study: T cells, B-cell-depleted T cells, or PBMCs supplied cDNA or gDNA.

Participants were aged roughly 18 to 89 years, lived in 24 US areas, and enrolled virtually. In the authors' methods: Nucleated cell counts were estimated from reference gene primer amplification. Profiling relied on immunoSEQ multiplex PCR, and the TCRdb table lists in-frame clones only, not all of them. D and trimming come from the DNA, and the V and J calls and clone size come from that table. The sample includes about 270,000 clones, 86% of them seen just once. V lost 1 base and J lost 2, with 15 bases in between. The CDR3 is 16 residues long. CDR1 and CDR2 from the germline V gene are SGHDN and FVKESK.

The rearrangement joins TRBV14 to TRBJ2-7, with D tentatively TRBD2 (6 bases). The receptor comes from a man between 18 and 35 years old who had recovered from COVID-19. The sample consisted of PBMCs or T cells enriched from blood (not recorded which). The CDR3 DNA is TGTGCCAGCAGCCAAGCCGGGGGAACTGTTACCTACGAGCAGTACTTC. Translation: CASSQAGGTVTYEQYF. The full variable domain, with the rest looked up from reference TRBV14 and TRBJ2-7, is EAGVTQFPSHSVIEKGQTVTLRCDPISGHDNLYWYRRVMGKEIKFLLHFVKESKQDESGMPNNRFLAERTGGTYSTLKVQPAELEDSGVYFCASSQAGGTVTYEQYFGPGTRLTVT.